The following is a TCR beta chain sequence with its context. The antigen remains undetermined. Germline CDR1 is SGHRS and CDR2 is YFSETQ. The trim removed 7 bases at V and 7 bases at J, leaving 8 bases unmatched. The CDR3 consists of 13 residues. The source of the sample is a study of a mutant IDH1 vaccine in newly diagnosed glioma. Clones were read by immunoSEQ multiplex PCR, and TCRdb kept only the in-frame ones, dropping some. The sample yields around 40,000 clones, around 79% seen once. Study results and caveats: Across multiple MHC alleles, around 92% of patients had vaccine-induced responses.

Time point noted: week 23, last vaccination. Mutant IDH1 20-mer peptide, at 300 ug, made up each vaccine dose, with topical imiquimod. This specimen was PBMCs, taken from a glioma patient whose treatment included an IDH1 peptide vaccine. The chain is built from TRBV5-1 and TRBJ1-3; 7 bases agree with TRBD1. The TCR comes from a woman aged 40-49 years with glioma. Some clones in this sample may be carry-over from other donors' samples. In DNA, the CDR3 is TGCGCCAGCCGGGACAGTCGGAGGAACACCATATATTTT. It translates to CASRDSRRNTIYF.